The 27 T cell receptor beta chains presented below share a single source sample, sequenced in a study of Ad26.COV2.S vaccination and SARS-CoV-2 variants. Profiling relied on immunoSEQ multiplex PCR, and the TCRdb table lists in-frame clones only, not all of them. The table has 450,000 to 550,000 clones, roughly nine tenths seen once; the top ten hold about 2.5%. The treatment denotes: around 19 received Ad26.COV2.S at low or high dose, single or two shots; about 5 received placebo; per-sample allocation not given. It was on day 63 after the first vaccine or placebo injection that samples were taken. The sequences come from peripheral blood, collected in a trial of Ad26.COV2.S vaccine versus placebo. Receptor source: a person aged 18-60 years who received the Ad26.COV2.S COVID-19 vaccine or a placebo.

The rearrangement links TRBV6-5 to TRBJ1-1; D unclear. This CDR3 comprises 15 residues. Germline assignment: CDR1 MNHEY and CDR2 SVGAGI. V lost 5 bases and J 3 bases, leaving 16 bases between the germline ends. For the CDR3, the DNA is TGTGCCAGCAGTCGCTCTTACGGTGGGGACACTGAAGCTTTCTTT. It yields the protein CASSRSYGGDTEAFF.

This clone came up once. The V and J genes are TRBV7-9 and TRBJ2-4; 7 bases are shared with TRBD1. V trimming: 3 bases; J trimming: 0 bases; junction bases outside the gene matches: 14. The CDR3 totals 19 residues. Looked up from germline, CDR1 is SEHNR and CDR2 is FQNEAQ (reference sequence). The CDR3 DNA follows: TGTGCCAGCAGCTTTTCAGGGGGTAATATACTGAGAGCCAAAAACATTCAGTACTTC. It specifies CASSFSGGNILRAKNIQYF.

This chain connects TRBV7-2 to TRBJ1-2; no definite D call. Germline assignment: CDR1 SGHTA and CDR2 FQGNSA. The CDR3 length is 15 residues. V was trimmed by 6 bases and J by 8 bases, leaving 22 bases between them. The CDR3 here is CASSPPVALYTGYTF. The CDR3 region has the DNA TGTGCCAGCAGTCCGCCGGTAGCTCTTTATACGGGCTACACCTTC.

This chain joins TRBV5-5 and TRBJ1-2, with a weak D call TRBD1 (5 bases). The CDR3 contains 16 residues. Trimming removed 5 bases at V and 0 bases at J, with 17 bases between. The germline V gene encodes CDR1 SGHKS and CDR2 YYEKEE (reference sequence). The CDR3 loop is CASRPSRQRPNYGYTF. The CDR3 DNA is TGTGCCAGCAGACCGTCTCGACAGCGTCCTAACTATGGCTACACCTTC. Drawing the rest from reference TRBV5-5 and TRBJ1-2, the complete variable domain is DAGVTQSPTHLIKTRGQQVTLRCSPISGHKSVSWYQQVLGQGPQFIFQYYEKEERGRGNFPDRFSARQFPNYSSELNVNALLLGDSALYLCASRPSRQRPNYGYTFGSGTRLTVV.

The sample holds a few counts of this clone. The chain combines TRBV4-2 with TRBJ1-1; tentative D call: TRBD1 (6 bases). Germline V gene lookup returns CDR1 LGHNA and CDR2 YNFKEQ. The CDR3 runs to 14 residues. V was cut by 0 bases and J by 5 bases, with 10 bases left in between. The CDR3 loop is CASSQEGAGTEAFF. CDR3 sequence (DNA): TGTGCCAGCAGCCAAGAGGGGGCAGGAACTGAAGCTTTCTTT.

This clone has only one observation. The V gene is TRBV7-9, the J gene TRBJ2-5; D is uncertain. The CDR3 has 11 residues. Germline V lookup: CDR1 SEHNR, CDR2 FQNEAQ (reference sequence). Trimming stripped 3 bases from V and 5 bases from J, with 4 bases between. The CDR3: CASSLTETQYF. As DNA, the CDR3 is TGTGCCAGCAGCTTGACTGAGACCCAGTACTTC.

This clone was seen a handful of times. The CDR3 protein is CASSLLNSPLHF. CDR3 nucleotides: TGTGCCAGCAGCTTGCTTAATTCACCCCTCCACTTT. The chain links TRBV5-5 to TRBJ1-6; D gene uncertain. The CDR3 runs 12 residues. Trimming took off 1 base at V and 6 bases at J, with 2 bases between the two ends. The germline V gene encodes CDR1 SGHKS and CDR2 YYEKEE (reference sequence).

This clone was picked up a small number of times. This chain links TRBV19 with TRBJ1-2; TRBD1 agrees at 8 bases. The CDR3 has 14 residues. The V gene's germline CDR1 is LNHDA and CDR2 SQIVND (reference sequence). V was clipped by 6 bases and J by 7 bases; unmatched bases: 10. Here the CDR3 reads CASRPGGSDGGYTF. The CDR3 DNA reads TGTGCCAGTAGGCCAGGGGGCTCAGACGGTGGCTACACCTTC. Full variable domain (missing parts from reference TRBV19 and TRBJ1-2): DGGITQSPKYLFRKEGQNVTLSCEQNLNHDAMYWYRQDPGQGLRLIYYSQIVNDFQKGDIAEGYSVSREKKESFPLTVTSAQKNPTAFYLCASRPGGSDGGYTFGSGTRLTVV.

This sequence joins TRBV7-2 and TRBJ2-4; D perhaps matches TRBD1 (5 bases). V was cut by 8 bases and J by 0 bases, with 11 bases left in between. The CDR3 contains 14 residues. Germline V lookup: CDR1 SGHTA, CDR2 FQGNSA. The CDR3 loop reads CASRLQGAKNIQYF. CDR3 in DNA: TGTGCCAGCCGACTGCAGGGAGCCAAAAACATTCAGTACTTC.

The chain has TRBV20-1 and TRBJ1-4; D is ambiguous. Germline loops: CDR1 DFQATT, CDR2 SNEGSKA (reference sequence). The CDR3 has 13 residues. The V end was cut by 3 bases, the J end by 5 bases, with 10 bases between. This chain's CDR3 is CSASQSGNEKLFF. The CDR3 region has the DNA TGCAGTGCTAGTCAGTCCGGGAATGAAAAACTGTTTTTT.

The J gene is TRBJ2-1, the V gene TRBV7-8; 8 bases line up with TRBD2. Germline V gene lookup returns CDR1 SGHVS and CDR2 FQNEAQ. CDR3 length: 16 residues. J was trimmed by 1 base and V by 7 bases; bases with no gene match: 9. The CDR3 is CASTLVGTRSYNEQFF. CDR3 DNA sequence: TGTGCCAGCACCCTGGTAGGGACTAGGTCCTACAATGAGCAGTTCTTC.

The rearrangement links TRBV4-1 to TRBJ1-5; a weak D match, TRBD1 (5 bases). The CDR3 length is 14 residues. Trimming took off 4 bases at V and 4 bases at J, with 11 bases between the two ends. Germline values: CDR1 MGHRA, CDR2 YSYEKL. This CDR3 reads CASSPRGVNQPQHF. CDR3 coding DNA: TGCGCCAGCAGCCCGCGGGGGGTTAATCAGCCCCAGCATTTT.

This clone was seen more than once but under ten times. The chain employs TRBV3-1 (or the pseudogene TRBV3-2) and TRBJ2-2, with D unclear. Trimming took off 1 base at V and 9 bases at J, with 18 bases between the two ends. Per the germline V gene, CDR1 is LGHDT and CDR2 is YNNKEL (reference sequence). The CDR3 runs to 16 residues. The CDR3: CASSQGSGPAIRELFF. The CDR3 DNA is TGTGCCAGCAGCCAAGGATCAGGCCCCGCAATCCGGGAGCTGTTTTTT.

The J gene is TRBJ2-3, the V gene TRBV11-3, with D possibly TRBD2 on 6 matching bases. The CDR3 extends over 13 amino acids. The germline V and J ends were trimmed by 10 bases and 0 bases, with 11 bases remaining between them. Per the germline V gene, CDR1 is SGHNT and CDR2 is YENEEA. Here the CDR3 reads CATRDPSTDTQYF. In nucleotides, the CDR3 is TGTGCCACGCGGGACCCTAGCACAGATACGCAGTATTTT.

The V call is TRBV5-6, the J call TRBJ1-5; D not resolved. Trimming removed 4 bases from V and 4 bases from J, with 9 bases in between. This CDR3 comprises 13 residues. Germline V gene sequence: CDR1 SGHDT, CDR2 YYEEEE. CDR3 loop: CASSLTVNQPQHF. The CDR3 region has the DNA TGTGCCAGCAGCCTGACGGTGAATCAGCCCCAGCATTTT. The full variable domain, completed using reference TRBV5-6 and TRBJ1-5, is DAGVTQSPTHLIKTRGQQVTLRCSPKSGHDTVSWYQQALGQGPQFIFQYYEEEERQRGNFPDRFSGHQFPNYSSELNVNALLLGDSALYLCASSLTVNQPQHFGDGTRLSIL.

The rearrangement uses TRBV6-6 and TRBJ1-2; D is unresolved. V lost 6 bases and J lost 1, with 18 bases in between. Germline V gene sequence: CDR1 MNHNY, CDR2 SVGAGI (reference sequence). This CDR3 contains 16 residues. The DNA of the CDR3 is TGTGCCAGCAGAACCGCAGGAGGCGACCTTAACTATGGCTACACCTTC. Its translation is CASRTAGGDLNYGYTF.

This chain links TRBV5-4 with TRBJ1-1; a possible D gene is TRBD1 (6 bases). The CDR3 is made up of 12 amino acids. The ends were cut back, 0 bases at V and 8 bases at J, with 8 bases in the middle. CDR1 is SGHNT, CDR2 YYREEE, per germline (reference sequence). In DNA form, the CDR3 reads TGTGCCAGCAGCTTGGTAACAGGGGAAGCTTTCTTT. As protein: CASSLVTGEAFF. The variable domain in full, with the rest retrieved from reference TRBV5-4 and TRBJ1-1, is ETGVTQSPTHLIKTRGQQVTLRCSSQSGHNTVSWYQQALGQGPQFIFQYYREEENGRGNFPPRFSGLQFPNYSSELNVNALELDDSALYLCASSLVTGEAFFGQGTRLTVV.

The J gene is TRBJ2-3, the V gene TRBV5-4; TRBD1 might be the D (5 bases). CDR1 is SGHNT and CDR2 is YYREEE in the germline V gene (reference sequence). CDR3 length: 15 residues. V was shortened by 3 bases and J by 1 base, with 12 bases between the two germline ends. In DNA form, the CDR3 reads TGTGCCAGCAGCTCCCAGGGATATGGCACAGATACGCAGTATTTT. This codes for CASSSQGYGTDTQYF.

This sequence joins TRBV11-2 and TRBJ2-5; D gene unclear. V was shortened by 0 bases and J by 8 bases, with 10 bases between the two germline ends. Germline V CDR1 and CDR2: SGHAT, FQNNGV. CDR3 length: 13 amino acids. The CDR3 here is CASSLDMQSTQYF. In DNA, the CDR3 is TGTGCCAGCAGCTTAGATATGCAGAGTACCCAGTACTTC. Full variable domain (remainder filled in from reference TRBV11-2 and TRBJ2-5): EAGVAQSPRYKIIEKRQSVAFWCNPISGHATLYWYQQILGQGPKLLIQFQNNGVVDDSQLPKDRFSAERLKGVDSTLKIQPAKLEDSAVYLCASSLDMQSTQYFGPGTRLLVL.

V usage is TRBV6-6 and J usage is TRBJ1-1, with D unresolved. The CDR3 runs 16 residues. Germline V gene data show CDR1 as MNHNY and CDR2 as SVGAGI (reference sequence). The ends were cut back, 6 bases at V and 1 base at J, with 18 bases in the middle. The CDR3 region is CASSKKTALPNTEAFF. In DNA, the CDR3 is TGTGCCAGCAGCAAAAAAACAGCGCTCCCGAACACTGAAGCTTTCTTT.

The CDR3 DNA is TGTGCCAGTAGTGATCCTCAGACCCTATTAAACTATGGCTACACCTTC. Translated: CASSDPQTLLNYGYTF. The chain couples TRBV19 to TRBJ1-2; no definite D call. CDR3 length equals 16 residues. Between the trimmed V and J ends, which lost 5 bases and 2 bases, there was a span of 18 bases. Germline loops: CDR1 LNHDA, CDR2 SQIVND (reference sequence).

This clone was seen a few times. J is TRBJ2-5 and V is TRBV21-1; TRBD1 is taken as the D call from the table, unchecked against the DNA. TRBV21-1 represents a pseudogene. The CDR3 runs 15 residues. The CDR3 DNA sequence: TGTGCCAGCAGAACGGGTGGAAGGGGGAAAGAGACCCAGTACTTC. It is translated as CASRTGGRGKETQYF.

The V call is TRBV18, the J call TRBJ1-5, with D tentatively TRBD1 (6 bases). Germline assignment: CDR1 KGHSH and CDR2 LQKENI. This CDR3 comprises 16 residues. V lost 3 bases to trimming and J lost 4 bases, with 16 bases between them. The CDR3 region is CASSPGMRDINQPQHF. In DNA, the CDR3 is TGTGCCAGCTCACCGGGGATGCGGGACATTAATCAGCCCCAGCATTTT.

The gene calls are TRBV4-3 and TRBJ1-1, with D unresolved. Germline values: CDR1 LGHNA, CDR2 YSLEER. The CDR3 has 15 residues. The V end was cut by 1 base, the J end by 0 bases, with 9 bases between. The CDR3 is CASSQVMDLNTEAFF. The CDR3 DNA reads TGCGCCAGCAGCCAAGTGATGGACCTGAACACTGAAGCTTTCTTT.

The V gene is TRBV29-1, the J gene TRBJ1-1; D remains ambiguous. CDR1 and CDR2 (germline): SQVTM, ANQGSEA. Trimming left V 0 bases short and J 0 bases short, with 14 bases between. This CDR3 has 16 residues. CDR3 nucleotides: TGCAGCGTTGAAGACCTGCCCAGGACGGTGAACACTGAAGCTTTCTTT. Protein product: CSVEDLPRTVNTEAFF.

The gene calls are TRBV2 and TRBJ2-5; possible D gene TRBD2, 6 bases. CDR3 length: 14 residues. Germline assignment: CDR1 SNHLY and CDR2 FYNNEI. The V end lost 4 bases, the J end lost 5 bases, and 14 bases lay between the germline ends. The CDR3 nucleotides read TGTGCCAGCAGTGGAACCATGGCGGGGGAGACCCAGTACTTC. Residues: CASSGTMAGETQYF.

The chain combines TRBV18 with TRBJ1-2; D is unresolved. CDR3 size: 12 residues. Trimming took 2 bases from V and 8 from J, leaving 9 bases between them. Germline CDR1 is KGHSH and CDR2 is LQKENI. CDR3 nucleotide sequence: TGTGCCAGCTCACCAAGGCTCGAGGGCTACACCTTC. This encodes CASSPRLEGYTF.